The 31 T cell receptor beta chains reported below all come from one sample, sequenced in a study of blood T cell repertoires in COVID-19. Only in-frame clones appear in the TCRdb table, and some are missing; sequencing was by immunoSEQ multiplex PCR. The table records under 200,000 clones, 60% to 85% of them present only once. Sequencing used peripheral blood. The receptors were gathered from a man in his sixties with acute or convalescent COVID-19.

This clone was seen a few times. DNA for the CDR3: TGTGCCAGTAGTATCGCCCAGGGGGCCTATGAGCAGTTCTTC. Its protein is CASSIAQGAYEQFF. The chain joins TRBV19 to TRBJ2-1, with 8 bases identical to TRBD1. Germline CDR1 LNHDA, CDR2 SQIVND (reference sequence). Trimming cost V 3 bases and J 8 bases; bases outside gene matches: 6. The CDR3 is made up of 14 amino acids. Using reference TRBV19 and TRBJ2-1 for the parts outside the CDR3, the full variable domain is DGGITQSPKYLFRKEGQNVTLSCEQNLNHDAMYWYRQDPGQGLRLIYYSQIVNDFQKGDIAEGYSVSREKKESFPLTVTSAQKNPTAFYLCASSIAQGAYEQFFGPGTRLTVL.

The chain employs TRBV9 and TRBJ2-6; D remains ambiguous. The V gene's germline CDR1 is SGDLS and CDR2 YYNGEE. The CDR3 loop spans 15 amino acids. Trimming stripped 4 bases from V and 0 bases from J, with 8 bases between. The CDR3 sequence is CASSLSSSGANVLTF. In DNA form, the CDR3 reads TGTGCCAGCAGCTTGTCGAGCTCTGGGGCCAACGTCCTGACTTTC.

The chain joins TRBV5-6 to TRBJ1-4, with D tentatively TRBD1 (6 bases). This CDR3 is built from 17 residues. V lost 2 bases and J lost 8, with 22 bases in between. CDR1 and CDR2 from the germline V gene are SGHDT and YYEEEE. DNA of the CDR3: TGTGCCAGCAGCTTATTTTCCCCCGGACAGATAGGGGAAAAACTGTTTTTT. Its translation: CASSLFSPGQIGEKLFF.

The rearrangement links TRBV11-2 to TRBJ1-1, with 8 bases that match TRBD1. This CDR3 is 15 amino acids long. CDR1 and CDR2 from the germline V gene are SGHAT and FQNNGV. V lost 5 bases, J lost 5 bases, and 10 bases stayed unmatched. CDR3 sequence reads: CASSPGQGVWTEAFF. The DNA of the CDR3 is TGTGCCAGCAGCCCTGGACAGGGAGTTTGGACTGAAGCTTTCTTT.

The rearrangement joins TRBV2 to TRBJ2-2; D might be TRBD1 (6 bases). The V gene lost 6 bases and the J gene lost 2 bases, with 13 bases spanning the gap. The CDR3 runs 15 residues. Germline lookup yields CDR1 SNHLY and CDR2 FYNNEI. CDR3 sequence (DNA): TGTGCCAGCAGCGCATGGACAGTTAACACCGGGGAGCTGTTTTTT. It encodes CASSAWTVNTGELFF. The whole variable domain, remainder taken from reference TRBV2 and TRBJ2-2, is EPEVTQTPSHQVTQMGQEVILRCVPISNHLYFYWYRQILGQKVEFLVSFYNNEISEKSEIFDDQFSVERPDGSNFTLKIRSTKLEDSAMYFCASSAWTVNTGELFFGEGSRLTVL.

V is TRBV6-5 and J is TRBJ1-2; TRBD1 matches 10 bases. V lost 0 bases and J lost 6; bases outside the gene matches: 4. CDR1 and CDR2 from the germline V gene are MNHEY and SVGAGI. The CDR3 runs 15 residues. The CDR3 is CASSYSRQGANGYTF. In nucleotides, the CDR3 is TGTGCCAGCAGTTACTCACGACAGGGGGCGAATGGCTACACCTTC.

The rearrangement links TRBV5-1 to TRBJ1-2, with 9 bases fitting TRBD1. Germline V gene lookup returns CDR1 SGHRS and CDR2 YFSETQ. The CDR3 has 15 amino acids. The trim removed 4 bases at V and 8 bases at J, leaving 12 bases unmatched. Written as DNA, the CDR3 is TGCGCCAGCAGCCTCTGGACAGGGGCGGGTAGGGGCTACACCTTC. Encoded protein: CASSLWTGAGRGYTF.

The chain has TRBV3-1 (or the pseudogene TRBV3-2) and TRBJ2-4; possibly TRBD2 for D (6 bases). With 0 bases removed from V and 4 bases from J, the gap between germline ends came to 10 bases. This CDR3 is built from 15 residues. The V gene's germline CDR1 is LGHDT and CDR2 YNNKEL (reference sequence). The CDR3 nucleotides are TGTGCCAGCAGCCAAGATCTTGGGACTAAAAACATTCAGTACTTC. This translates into CASSQDLGTKNIQYF.

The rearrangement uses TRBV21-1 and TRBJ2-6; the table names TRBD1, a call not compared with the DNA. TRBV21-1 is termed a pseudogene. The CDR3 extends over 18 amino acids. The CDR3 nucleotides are TGTGCCAGCATCCTCGGGGACAGGGATTACTCTGGGGCCAACGTCCTGACTTTC. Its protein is CASILGDRDYSGANVLTF.

DNA of the CDR3: TGTGCCAGCGCTCTAGCAGGGCGGGCGGGGCCCCAGTACTTC. Translated, it gives CASALAGRAGPQYF. The V call is TRBV5-6, the J call TRBJ2-5; possibly TRBD2 for D (6 bases). V shed 7 bases and J shed 9 bases, with 22 bases lying between them. The CDR3 is made up of 14 amino acids. Germline CDR1 and CDR2: SGHDT and YYEEEE.

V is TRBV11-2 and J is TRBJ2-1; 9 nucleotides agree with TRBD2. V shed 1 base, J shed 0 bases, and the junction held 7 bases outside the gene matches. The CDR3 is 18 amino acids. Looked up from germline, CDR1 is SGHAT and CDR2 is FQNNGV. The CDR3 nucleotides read TGTGCCAGCAGCTTAGTAGGAGCGGGGGGTGGCTCCTACAATGAGCAGTTCTTC. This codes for CASSLVGAGGGSYNEQFF.

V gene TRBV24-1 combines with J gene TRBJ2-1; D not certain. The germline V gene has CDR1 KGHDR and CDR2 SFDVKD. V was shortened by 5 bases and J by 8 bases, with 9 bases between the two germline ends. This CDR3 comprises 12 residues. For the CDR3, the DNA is TGTGCCACCAGTGCCGCCCGCGATGAGCAGTTCTTC. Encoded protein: CATSAARDEQFF.

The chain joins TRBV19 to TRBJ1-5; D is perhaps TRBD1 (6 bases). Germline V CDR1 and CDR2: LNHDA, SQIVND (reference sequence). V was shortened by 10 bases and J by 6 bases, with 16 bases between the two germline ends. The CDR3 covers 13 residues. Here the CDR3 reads CATKNREGQPQHF. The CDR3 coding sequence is TGTGCCACCAAGAACAGGGAAGGTCAGCCCCAGCATTTT.

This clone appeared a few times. The CDR3 DNA follows: TGTGCCAGCAGTTACCAAGGCAGGGGTGAAGCTTTCTTT. Translating gives CASSYQGRGEAFF. The rearrangement links TRBV6-5 to TRBJ1-1, with a weak D call TRBD1 (6 bases). V was clipped by 2 bases and J by 7 bases, with 11 bases between them. CDR1 is MNHEY and CDR2 is SVGAGI in the germline V gene. The CDR3 has 13 amino acids.

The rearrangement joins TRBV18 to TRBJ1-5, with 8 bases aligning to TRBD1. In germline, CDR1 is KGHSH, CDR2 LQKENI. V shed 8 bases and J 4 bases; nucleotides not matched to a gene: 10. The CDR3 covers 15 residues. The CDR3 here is CASAQRDRRNQPQHF. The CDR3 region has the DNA TGTGCCAGCGCCCAACGGGACAGGAGGAATCAGCCCCAGCATTTT. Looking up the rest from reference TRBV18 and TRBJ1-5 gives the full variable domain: NAGVMQNPRHLVRRRGQEARLRCSPMKGHSHVYWYRQLPEEGLKFMVYLQKENIIDESGMPKERFSAEFPKEGPSILRIQQVVRGDSAAYFCASAQRDRRNQPQHFGDGTRLSIL.

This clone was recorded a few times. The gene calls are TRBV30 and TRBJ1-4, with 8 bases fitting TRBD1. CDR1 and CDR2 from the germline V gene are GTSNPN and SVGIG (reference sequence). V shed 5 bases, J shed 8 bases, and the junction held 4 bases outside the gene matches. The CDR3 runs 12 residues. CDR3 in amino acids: CAWDRGQEKLFF. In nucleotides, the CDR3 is TGTGCCTGGGACAGGGGCCAGGAAAAACTGTTTTTT.

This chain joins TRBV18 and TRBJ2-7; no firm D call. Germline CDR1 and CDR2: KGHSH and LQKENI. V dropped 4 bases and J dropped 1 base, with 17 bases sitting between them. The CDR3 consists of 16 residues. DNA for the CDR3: TGTGCCAGCTCACAACCGGGTGGGCTGAATTCCTACGAGCAGTACTTC. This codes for CASSQPGGLNSYEQYF.

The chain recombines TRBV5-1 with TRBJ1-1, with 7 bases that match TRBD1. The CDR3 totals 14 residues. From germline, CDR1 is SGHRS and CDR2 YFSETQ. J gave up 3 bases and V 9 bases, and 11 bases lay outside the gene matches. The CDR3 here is CATRTGGRDTEAFF. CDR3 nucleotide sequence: TGCGCCACTCGGACAGGCGGGAGGGACACTGAAGCTTTCTTT.

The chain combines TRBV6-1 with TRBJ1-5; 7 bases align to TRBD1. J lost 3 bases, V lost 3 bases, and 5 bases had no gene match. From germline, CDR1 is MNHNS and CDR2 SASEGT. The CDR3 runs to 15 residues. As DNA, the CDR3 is TGTGCCAGCAGTGATATAGGGGGCTTCAATCAGCCCCAGCATTTT. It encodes CASSDIGGFNQPQHF.

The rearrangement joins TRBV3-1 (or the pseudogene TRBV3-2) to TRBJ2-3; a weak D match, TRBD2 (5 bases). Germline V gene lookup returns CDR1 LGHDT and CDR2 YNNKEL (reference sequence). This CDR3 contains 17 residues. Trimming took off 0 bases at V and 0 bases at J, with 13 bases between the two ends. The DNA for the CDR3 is TGTGCCAGCAGCCAAGATCCAGGCGGACTTAGCACAGATACGCAGTATTTT. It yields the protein CASSQDPGGLSTDTQYF.

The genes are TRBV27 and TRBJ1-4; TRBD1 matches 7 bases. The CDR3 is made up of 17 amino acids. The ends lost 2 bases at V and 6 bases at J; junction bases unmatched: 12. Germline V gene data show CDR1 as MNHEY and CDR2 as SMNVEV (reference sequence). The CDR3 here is CASSLLFSRTGYEKLFF. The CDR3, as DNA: TGTGCCAGCAGTTTACTTTTTTCTCGGACAGGCTATGAAAAACTGTTTTTT.

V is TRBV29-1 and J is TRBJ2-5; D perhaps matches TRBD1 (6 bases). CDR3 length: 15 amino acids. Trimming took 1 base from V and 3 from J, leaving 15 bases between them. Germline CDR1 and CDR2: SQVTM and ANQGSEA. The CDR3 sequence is CSVEVTGWMEETQYF. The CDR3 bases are TGCAGCGTTGAAGTAACAGGGTGGATGGAAGAGACCCAGTACTTC.

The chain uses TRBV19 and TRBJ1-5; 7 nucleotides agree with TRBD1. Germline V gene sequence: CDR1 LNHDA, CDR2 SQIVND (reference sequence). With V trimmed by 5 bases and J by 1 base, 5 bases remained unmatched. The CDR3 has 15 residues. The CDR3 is CASSRGTESNQPQHF. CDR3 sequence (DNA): TGTGCCAGTAGTCGGGGGACAGAGAGCAATCAGCCCCAGCATTTT.

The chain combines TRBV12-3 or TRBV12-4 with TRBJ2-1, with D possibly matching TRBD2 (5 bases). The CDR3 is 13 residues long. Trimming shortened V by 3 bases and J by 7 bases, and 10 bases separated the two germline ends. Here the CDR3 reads CASSFSEGNEQFF. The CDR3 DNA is TGTGCCAGCAGTTTCAGTGAGGGTAATGAGCAGTTCTTC.

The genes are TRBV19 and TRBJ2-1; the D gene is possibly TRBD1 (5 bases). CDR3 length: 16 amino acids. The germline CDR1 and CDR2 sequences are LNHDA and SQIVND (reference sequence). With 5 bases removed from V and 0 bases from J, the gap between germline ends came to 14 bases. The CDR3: CASSLTAPSSYNEQFF. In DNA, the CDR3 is TGTGCCAGTAGTTTGACAGCCCCGAGCTCCTACAATGAGCAGTTCTTC.

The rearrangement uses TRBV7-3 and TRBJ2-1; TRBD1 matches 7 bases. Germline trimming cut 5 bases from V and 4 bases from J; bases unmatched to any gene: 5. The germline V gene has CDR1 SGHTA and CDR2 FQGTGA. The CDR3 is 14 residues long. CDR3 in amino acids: CASSPGTEYNEQFF. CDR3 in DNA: TGTGCCAGCAGCCCCGGGACAGAGTACAATGAGCAGTTCTTC.

The CDR3 nucleotides are TGTGCCAGCAGTTCTGGACAGGGGGCTTACGAGCAGTACTTC. Translating it yields CASSSGQGAYEQYF. V gene TRBV27 combines with J gene TRBJ2-7, with 11 bases identical to TRBD1. V was clipped by 4 bases and J by 4 bases; unmatched bases: 3. Germline V gene data show CDR1 as MNHEY and CDR2 as SMNVEV (reference sequence). The CDR3 has 14 residues.

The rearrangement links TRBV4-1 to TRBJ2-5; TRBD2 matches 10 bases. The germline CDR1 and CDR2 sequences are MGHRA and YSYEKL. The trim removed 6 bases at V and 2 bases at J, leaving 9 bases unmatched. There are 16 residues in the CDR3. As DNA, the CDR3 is TGCGCCAGCAGGAGAGGGGTAGCGGGGGGACAAGAGACCCAGTACTTC. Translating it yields CASRRGVAGGQETQYF.

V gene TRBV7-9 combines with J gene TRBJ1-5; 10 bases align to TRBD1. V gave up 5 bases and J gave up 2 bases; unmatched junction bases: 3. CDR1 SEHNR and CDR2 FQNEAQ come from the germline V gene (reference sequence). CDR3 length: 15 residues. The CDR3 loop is CASSVTGGRNQPQHF. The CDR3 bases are TGTGCCAGCAGCGTGACAGGGGGCCGCAATCAGCCCCAGCATTTT.

Here the CDR3 reads CASSLRGQSIYEQFF. The CDR3 DNA is TGCGCCAGCAGCTTAAGAGGACAGTCTATCTATGAGCAGTTCTTC. The chain is built from TRBV5-1 and TRBJ2-1; D is possibly TRBD1 (6 bases). This CDR3 has 15 residues. Germline CDR1 SGHRS, CDR2 YFSETQ. Trimming took off 2 bases at V and 8 bases at J, with 17 bases between the two ends.

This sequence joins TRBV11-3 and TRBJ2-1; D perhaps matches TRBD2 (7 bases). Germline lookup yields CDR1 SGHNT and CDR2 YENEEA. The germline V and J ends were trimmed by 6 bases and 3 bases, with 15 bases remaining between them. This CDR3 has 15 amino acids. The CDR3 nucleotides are TGTGCCAGCAGTTGGGGGGGGGCCGACTACAATGAGCAGTTCTTC. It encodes CASSWGGADYNEQFF. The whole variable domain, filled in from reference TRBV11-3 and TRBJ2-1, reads EAGVVQSPRYKIIEKKQPVAFWCNPISGHNTLYWYLQNLGQGPELLIRYENEEAVDDSQLPKDRFSAERLKGVDSTLKIQPAELGDSAVYLCASSWGGADYNEQFFGPGTRLTVL.